This T cell receptor beta chain was sequenced during a study of cytomegalovirus exposure and HLA in healthy donors. Per the germline V gene, CDR1 is SNHLY and CDR2 is FYNNEI. The length of the CDR3 is 13 residues. V lost 7 bases and J lost 3; bases outside the gene matches: 5. Assay used: immunoSEQ multiplex PCR; TCRdb lists only in-frame clones, some missing. Found here are approximately 110,000 clones, 88% of them singletons; the top ten hold about 2%. Material for sequencing was PBMCs. The TCR sequence derives from a woman between 18 and 30 years old in good health and CMV-seronegative. The chain joins TRBV2 to TRBJ2-7, with 8 bases matching TRBD1. CDR3 in amino acids: CASTRTGYYEQYF. CDR3 nucleotides: TGTGCCAGCACAAGGACAGGGTACTACGAGCAGTACTTC.